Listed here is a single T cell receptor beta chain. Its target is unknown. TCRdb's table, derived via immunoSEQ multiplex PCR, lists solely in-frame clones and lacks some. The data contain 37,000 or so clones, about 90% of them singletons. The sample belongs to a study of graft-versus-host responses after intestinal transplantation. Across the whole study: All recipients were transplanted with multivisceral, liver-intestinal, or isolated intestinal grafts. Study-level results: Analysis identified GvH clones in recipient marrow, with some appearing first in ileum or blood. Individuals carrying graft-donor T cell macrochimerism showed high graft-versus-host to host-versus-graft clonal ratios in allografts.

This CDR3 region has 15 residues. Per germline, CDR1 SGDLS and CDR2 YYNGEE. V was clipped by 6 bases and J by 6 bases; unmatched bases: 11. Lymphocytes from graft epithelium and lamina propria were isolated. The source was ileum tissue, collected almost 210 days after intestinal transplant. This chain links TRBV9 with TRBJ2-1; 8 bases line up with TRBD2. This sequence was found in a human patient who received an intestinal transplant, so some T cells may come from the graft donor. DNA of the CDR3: TGTGCCAGCACCCCTGAGGGCGGGAGGTCCAATGAGCAGTTCTTC. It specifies CASTPEGGRSNEQFF.